A single sample is the source of the 10 T cell receptor beta chains below, sequenced in a study of patients and donors after allogeneic stem cell transplantation. TCRdb used MiXCR to reprocess the RT-PCR reads, holding one entry per CDR3 protein. The top ten clones hold around 35% of a sample with some 200,000 distinct CDR3 sequences, 41% of them seen once. Sequencing was done on a sample of blood, either unsorted or a sorted T cell fraction (not recorded which). The receptors come from a human donor who was either an allogeneic HSCT recipient or a stem cell or donor lymphocyte infusion donor (not recorded which). It is not recorded whose cells these are; they may come from a transplant donor.

This clonotype was counted only a few times. The chain combines TRBV4-2 with TRBJ2-2, with D possibly being TRBD1 (6 bases). Trimming took off 6 bases at V and 6 bases at J, with 14 bases between the two ends. CDR1 and CDR2 from the germline V gene are LGHNA and YNFKEQ. The CDR3 is 14 residues long. Here the CDR3 DNA reads TGTGCCAGCAGGGCTAACAGGGACGCCGGGGAGCTGTTTTTT. Translating it yields CASRANRDAGELFF.

The chain combines TRBV24-1 with TRBJ2-2; D call uncertain. V shed 6 bases and J shed 7 bases, with 5 bases lying between them. The CDR3 runs to 11 residues. Germline CDR1 and CDR2: KGHDR and SFDVKD. CDR3 nucleotide sequence: TGTGCCACCAGTAGGGACGGGGAGCTGTTTTTT. Its translation is CATSRDGELFF.

This clonotype was seen more than once but under ten times. The CDR3 nucleotides are TGTGCCACCAGTGATGCCTCGGTCTGGGCTGAGCAGTTCTTC. Translated, it gives CATSDASVWAEQFF. The rearrangement joins TRBV24-1 to TRBJ2-1; no clear D. Germline V gene sequence: CDR1 KGHDR, CDR2 SFDVKD. This CDR3 contains 14 residues. V was trimmed by 3 bases and J by 9 bases, leaving 14 bases between them.

The rearrangement links TRBV5-1 to TRBJ2-1; D assignment may be TRBD1 or TRBD2 (6 bases each). V shed 0 bases and J shed 7 bases, with 20 bases lying between them. The CDR3 has 17 amino acids. Germline V CDR1 and CDR2: SGHRS, YFSETQ. DNA for the CDR3: TGCGCCAGCAGCTTGGAGCCGGGAGAGGAGGGGGAAAATGAGCAGTTCTTC. It is translated as CASSLEPGEEGENEQFF.

Only a few counts were recorded for this clonotype. The chain combines TRBV20-1 with TRBJ2-1, with 7 bases lining up with TRBD2. CDR1 is DFQATT, CDR2 SNEGSKA, per germline (reference sequence). This CDR3 comprises 14 residues. Unmatched junction bases numbered 7, after V lost 4 bases and J lost 4 bases. The DNA of the CDR3 is TGCAGTGCTAAGCTAGCGGAAATGTACAATGAGCAGTTCTTC. Translation gives CSAKLAEMYNEQFF.

The chain uses TRBV2 and TRBJ2-1, with TRBD1 identical over 7 bases. Unmatched junction bases numbered 6, after V lost 1 base and J lost 9 bases. Germline V lookup: CDR1 SNHLY, CDR2 FYNNEI. The CDR3 is made up of 14 amino acids. In DNA form, the CDR3 reads TGTGCCAGCAGTGAAGGAGGGGGCTTTAGTGAGCAGTTCTTC. Its translation: CASSEGGGFSEQFF.

This clonotype was recorded a few times. The J gene is TRBJ1-5, the V gene TRBV20-1; D possibly corresponds to TRBD1 (5 bases). The CDR3 loop spans 16 amino acids. The V gene's germline CDR1 is DFQATT and CDR2 SNEGSKA (reference sequence). V lost 1 base, J lost 1 base, and 14 bases lay in between. Written as DNA, the CDR3 is TGCAGTGCTAGAGGCGAAGGGAGGACAAGCAATCAGCCCCAGCATTTT. Amino acids: CSARGEGRTSNQPQHF.

The chain is built from TRBV6-5 and TRBJ1-2, with unresolved D. The germline gives CDR1 MNHEY, CDR2 SVGAGI. There are 13 residues in the CDR3. Trimming left V 10 bases short and J 0 bases short, with 12 bases between. CDR3 protein: CAISQRANYGYTF. CDR3 nucleotide sequence: TGTGCCATTTCCCAAAGGGCTAACTATGGCTACACCTTC.

The CDR3 loop is CAILGEFGNEQYF. Here the CDR3 DNA reads TGTGCCATCCTCGGGGAATTTGGAAACGAGCAGTACTTC. The genes are TRBV10-3 and TRBJ2-7, with D possibly TRBD2 on 5 matching bases. Germline V gives CDR1 ENHRY, CDR2 SYGVKD. The CDR3 runs to 13 residues. The V end lost 8 bases, the J end lost 5 bases, and 16 bases lay between the germline ends.

J is TRBJ2-1 and V is TRBV21-1; the table's D gene call, TRBD2, was not cross checked with the DNA. TRBV21-1 is a pseudogene segment. The CDR3 length is 17 residues. The CDR3 region is CASSKEPLAGAIYEQFF. In DNA form, the CDR3 reads TGTGCCAGCAGCAAAGAGCCGCTAGCGGGAGCAATATATGAGCAGTTCTTC.